This record looks at one T cell receptor (beta chain) sequence and its context. Repertoires were generated with immunoSEQ multiplex PCR, while TCRdb's copy carries only in-frame clones and drops some. The repertoire holds about 220,000 clones, with about 86% as singletons. This sample was included in a study of blood T cell repertoires in COVID-19. The TCR comes from a woman aged 30 to 39 who had recovered from COVID-19. Sequencing was performed on peripheral blood.

The CDR3 loop reads CASSRKARGLQETQYF. CDR3 coding DNA: TGTGCCAGCAGCCGCAAAGCGCGCGGACTCCAAGAGACCCAGTACTTC. The chain has TRBV7-2 and TRBJ2-5, with D perhaps TRBD2 (5 bases). Germline CDR1 reads SGHTA; CDR2 reads FQGNSA. The length of the CDR3 is 16 residues. The ends were cut back, 5 bases at V and 1 base at J, with 17 bases in the middle.